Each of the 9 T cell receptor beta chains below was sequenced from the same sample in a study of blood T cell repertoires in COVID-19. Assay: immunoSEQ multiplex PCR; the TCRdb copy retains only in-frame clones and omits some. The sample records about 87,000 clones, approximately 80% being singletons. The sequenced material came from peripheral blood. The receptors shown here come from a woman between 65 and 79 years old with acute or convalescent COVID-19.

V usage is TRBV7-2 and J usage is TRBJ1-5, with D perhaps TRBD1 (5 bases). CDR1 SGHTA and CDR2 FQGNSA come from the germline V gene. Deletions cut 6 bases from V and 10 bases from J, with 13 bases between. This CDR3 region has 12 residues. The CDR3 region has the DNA TGTGCCAGCAGTTCGGAGGGGATTCCCCAGCATTTT. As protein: CASSSEGIPQHF.

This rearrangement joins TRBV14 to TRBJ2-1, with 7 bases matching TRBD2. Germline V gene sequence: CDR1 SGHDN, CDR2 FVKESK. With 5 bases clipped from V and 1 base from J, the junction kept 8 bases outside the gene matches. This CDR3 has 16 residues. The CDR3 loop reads CASSDLGGASYNEQFF. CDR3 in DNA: TGTGCCAGCAGCGACCTGGGAGGGGCGTCCTACAATGAGCAGTTCTTC.

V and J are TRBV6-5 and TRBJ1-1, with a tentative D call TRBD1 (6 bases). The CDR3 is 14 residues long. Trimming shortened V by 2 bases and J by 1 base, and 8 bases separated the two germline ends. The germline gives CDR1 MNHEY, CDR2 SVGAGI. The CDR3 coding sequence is TGTGCCAGCAGTTACGAGGACAGGAACACTGAAGCTTTCTTT. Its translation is CASSYEDRNTEAFF.

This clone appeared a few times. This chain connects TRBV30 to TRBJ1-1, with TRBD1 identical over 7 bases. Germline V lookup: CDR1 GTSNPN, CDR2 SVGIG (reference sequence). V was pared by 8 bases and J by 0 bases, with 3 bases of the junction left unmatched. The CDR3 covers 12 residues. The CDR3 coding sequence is TGTGCCCGGGGACAGATGAACACTGAAGCTTTCTTT. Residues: CARGQMNTEAFF.

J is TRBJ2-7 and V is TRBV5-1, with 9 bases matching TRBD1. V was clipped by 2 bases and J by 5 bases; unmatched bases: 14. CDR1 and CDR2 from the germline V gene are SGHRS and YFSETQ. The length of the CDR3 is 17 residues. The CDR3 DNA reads TGCGCCAGCAGCTTTCTTAACACGGGACAGGGTTCGGACGAGCAGTACTTC. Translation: CASSFLNTGQGSDEQYF. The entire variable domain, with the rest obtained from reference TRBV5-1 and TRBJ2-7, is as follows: KAGVTQTPRYLIKTRGQQVTLSCSPISGHRSVSWYQQTPGQGLQFLFEYFSETQRNKGNFPGRFSGRQFSNSRSEMNVSTLELGDSALYLCASSFLNTGQGSDEQYFGPGTRLTVT.

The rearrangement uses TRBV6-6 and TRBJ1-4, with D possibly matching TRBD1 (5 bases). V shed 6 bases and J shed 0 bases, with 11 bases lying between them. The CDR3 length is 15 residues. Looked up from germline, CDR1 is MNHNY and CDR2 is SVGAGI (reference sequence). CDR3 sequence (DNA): TGTGCCAGCAGATTGGACACTGCAACTAATGAAAAACTGTTTTTT. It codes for CASRLDTATNEKLFF.

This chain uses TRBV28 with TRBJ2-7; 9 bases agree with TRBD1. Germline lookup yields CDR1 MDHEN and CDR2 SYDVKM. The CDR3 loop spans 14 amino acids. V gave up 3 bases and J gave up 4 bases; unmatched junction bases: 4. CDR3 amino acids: CASSFGDRAYEQYF. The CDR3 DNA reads TGTGCCAGCAGTTTTGGGGACAGGGCGTACGAGCAGTACTTC. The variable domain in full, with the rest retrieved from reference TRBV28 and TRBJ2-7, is DVKVTQSSRYLVKRTGEKVFLECVQDMDHENMFWYRQDPGLGLRLIYFSYDVKMKEKGDIPEGYSVSREKKERFSLILESASTNQTSMYLCASSFGDRAYEQYFGPGTRLTVT.

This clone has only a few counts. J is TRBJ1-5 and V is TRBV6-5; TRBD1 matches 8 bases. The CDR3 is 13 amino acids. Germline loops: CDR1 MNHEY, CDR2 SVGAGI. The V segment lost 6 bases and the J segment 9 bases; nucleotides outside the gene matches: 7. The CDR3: CASRPTGVGPQHF. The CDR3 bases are TGTGCCAGCAGACCGACAGGGGTTGGGCCCCAGCATTTT.

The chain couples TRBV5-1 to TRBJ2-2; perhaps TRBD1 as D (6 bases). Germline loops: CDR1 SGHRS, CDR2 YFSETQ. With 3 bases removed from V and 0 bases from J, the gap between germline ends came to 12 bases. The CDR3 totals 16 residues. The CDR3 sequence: CASSSGTLTNTGELFF. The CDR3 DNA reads TGCGCCAGCAGCTCCGGGACACTTACGAACACCGGGGAGCTGTTTTTT.